The 9 T cell receptor beta chains presented below share a single source sample, sequenced in a study of T cell responses to AZD1222 COVID-19 vaccine. Method: immunoSEQ multiplex PCR; TCRdb's copy keeps in-frame clones and lacks some. The sample includes roughly 120,000 clones, roughly 89% of them seen just once. The specimen comprised peripheral blood, sampled 28 days after the second AZD1222 dose. These receptors came from an adult who received the AZD1222 COVID-19 vaccine.

The chain is built from TRBV14 and TRBJ2-1; D uncertain. The CDR3 sequence is 19 residues long. The germline CDR1 and CDR2 sequences are SGHDN and FVKESK. V lost 0 bases and J 0 bases, leaving 18 bases between the germline ends. As DNA, the CDR3 is TGTGCCAGCAGCCAAGAGTGGCCTGGTTCCCTCCTCTCCTACAATGAGCAGTTCTTC. Translated, it gives CASSQEWPGSLLSYNEQFF. The whole variable domain, remainder taken from reference TRBV14 and TRBJ2-1, is EAGVTQFPSHSVIEKGQTVTLRCDPISGHDNLYWYRRVMGKEIKFLLHFVKESKQDESGMPNNRFLAERTGGTYSTLKVQPAELEDSGVYFCASSQEWPGSLLSYNEQFFGPGTRLTVL.

This rearrangement joins TRBV4-1 to TRBJ2-2; D possibly corresponds to TRBD1 (6 bases). Germline V gives CDR1 MGHRA, CDR2 YSYEKL. This CDR3 has 15 residues. The ends were cut back, 3 bases at V and 1 base at J, with 9 bases in the middle. In nucleotides, the CDR3 is TGCGCCAGCAGCCAGTCAGGGGTGAACACCGGGGAGCTGTTTTTT. Amino acids: CASSQSGVNTGELFF.

The V call is TRBV4-1, the J call TRBJ1-5, with D hard to call. The CDR3 contains 15 residues. Trimming took 0 bases from V and 3 from J, leaving 9 bases between them. Germline V gene lookup returns CDR1 MGHRA and CDR2 YSYEKL. This CDR3 reads CASSQDWEINQPQHF. The CDR3 bases are TGCGCCAGCAGCCAAGATTGGGAGATCAATCAGCCCCAGCATTTT.

The chain joins TRBV3-1 (or the pseudogene TRBV3-2) to TRBJ2-7; D gene uncertain. The CDR3 is made up of 19 amino acids. V was pared by 0 bases and J by 9 bases, with 30 bases between. CDR1 LGHDT and CDR2 YNNKEL come from the germline V gene (reference sequence). CDR3 bases: TGTGCCAGCAGCCAAGATAATAGTGTCGAGGTAGCCCTCATTAGTGTGCAGTACTTC. Its protein is CASSQDNSVEVALISVQYF.

This chain connects TRBV7-9 to TRBJ1-3; no clear D gene. Germline CDR1 reads SEHNR; CDR2 reads FQNEAQ (reference sequence). V dropped 6 bases and J dropped 8 bases, with 20 bases sitting between them. This CDR3 comprises 15 residues. The CDR3 region has the DNA TGTGCCAGCAGTTACGTGAAGGGCCCCCTCGACACCATATATTTT. This sequence encodes CASSYVKGPLDTIYF.

This clone was counted a few times. The chain carries TRBV5-3 and TRBJ1-2, with D tentatively TRBD1 (5 bases). TRBV5-3 is an open reading frame, and its role is uncertain. The V gene lost 5 bases and the J gene lost 6 bases, with 14 bases spanning the gap. CDR3 length: 13 amino acids. The CDR3 loop reads CARRRGTKNGYTF. The CDR3 coding sequence is TGTGCCAGAAGGCGAGGGACCAAAAATGGCTACACCTTC.

Points on this clone: The junction does not match germline at one end; this may be a read error. The chain links TRBV27 to TRBJ2-6, with D possibly TRBD2 on 5 matching bases. Germline V gene data show CDR1 as MNHEY and CDR2 as SMNVEV (reference sequence). This CDR3 has 12 amino acids. The CDR3 nucleotides are TGTGCCAGCGGCCCCGGGGACAACGTCCTGACTTTC. Its translation: CASGPGDNVLTF.

CDR3 sequence reads: CASSGAGGPDTQYF. In DNA form, the CDR3 reads TGTGCCAGCAGTGGAGCGGGGGGGCCAGATACGCAGTATTTT. The chain uses TRBV6-4 and TRBJ2-3; 10 bases are a match to TRBD2. V was pared by 4 bases and J by 4 bases, with 2 bases of the junction left unmatched. The CDR3 runs 14 residues. From germline, CDR1 is MRHNA and CDR2 SNTAGT.

This chain connects TRBV28 to TRBJ2-2; no firm D call. This CDR3 has 12 amino acids. Germline values: CDR1 MDHEN, CDR2 SYDVKM. V shed 8 bases and J shed 5 bases, with 9 bases lying between them. The CDR3 bases are TGTGCCAGCCACCCTTTAACCGGGGAGCTGTTTTTT. Translation gives CASHPLTGELFF.